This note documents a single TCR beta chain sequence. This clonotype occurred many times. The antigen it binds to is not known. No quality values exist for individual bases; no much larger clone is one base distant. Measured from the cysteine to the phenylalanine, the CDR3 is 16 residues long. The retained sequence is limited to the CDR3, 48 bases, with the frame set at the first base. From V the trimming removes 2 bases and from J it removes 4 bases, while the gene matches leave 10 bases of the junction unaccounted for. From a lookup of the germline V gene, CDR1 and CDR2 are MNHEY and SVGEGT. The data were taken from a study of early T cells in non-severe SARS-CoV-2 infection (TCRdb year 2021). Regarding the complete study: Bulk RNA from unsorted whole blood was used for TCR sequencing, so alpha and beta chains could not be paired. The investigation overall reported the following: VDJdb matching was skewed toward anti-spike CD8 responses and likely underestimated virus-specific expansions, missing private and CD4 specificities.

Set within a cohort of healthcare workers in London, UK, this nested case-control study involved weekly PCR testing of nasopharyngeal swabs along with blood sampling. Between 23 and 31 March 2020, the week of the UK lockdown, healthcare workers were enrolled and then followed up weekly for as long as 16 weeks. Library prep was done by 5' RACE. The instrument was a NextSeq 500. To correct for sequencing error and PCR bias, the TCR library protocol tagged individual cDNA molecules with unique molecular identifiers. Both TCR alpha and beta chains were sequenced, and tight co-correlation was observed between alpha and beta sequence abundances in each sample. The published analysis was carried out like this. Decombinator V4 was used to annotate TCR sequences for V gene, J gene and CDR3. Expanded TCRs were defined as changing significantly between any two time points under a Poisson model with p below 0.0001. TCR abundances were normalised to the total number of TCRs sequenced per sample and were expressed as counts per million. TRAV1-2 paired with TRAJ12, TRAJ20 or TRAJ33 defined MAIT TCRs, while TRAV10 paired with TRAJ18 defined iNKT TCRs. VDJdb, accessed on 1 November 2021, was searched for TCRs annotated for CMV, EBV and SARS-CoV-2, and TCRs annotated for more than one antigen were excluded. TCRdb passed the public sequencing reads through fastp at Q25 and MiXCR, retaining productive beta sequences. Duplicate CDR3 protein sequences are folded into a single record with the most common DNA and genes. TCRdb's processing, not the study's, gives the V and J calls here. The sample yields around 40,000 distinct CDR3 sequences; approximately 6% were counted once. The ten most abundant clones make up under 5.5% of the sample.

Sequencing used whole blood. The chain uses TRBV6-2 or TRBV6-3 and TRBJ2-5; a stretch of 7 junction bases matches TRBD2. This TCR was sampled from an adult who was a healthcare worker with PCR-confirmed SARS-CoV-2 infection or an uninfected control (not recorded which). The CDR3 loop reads CASSYASRGGGETQYF. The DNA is TGTGCCAGCAGTTACGCGTCCCGGGGCGGGGGAGAGACCCAGTACTTC.